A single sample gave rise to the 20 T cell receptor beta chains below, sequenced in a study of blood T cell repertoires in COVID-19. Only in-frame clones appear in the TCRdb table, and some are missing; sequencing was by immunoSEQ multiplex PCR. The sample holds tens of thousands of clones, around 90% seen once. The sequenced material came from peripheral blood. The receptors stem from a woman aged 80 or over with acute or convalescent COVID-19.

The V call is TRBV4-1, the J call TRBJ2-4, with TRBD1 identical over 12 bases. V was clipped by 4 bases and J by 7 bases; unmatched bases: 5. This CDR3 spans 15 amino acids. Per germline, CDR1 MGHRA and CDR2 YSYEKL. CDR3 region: CASSLTGTGGNIQYF. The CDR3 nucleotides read TGCGCCAGCAGCCTAACCGGGACAGGGGGCAACATTCAGTACTTC.

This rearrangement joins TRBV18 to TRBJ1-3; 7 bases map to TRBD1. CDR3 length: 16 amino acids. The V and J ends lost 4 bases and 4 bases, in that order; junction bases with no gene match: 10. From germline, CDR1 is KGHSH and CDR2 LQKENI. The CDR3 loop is CASSLLPGTVGNTIYF. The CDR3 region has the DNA TGTGCCAGCTCACTTCTGCCCGGGACAGTAGGAAACACCATATATTTT.

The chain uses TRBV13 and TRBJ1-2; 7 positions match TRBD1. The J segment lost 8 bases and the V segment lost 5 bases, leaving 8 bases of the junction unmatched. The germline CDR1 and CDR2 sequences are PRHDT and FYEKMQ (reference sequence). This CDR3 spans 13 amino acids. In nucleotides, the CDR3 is TGTGCCAGCAGCCCACAGGGGTATGAGGGCTACACCTTC. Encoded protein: CASSPQGYEGYTF. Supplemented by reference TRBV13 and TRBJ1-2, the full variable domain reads AAGVIQSPRHLIKEKRETATLKCYPIPRHDTVYWYQQGPGQDPQFLISFYEKMQSDKGSIPDRFSAQQFSDYHSELNMSSLELGDSALYFCASSPQGYEGYTFGSGTRLTVV.

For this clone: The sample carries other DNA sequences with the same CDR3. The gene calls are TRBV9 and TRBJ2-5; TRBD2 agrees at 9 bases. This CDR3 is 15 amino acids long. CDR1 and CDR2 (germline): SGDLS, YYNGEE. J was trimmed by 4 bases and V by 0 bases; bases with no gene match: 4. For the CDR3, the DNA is TGTGCCAGCAGCGTAGATAGCGGGAGAGGAGAGACCCAGTACTTC. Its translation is CASSVDSGRGETQYF.

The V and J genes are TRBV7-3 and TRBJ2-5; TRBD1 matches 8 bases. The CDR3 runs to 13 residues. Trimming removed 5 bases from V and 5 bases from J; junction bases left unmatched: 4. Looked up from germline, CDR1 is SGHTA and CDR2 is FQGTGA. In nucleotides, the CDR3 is TGTGCCAGCAGCACGAACAGGGGGGAGACCCAGTACTTC. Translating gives CASSTNRGETQYF. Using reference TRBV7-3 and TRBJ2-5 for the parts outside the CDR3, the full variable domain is GAGVSQTPSNKVTEKGKYVELRCDPISGHTALYWYRQSLGQGPEFLIYFQGTGAADDSGLPNDRFFAVRPEGSVSTLKIQRTERGDSAVYLCASSTNRGETQYFGPGTRLLVL.

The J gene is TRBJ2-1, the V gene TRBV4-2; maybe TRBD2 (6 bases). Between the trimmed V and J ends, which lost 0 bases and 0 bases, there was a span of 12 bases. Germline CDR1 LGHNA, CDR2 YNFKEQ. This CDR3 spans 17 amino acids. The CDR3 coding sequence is TGTGCCAGCAGCCAAGAACCCGGGGGTAGCTCCTACAATGAGCAGTTCTTC. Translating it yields CASSQEPGGSSYNEQFF.

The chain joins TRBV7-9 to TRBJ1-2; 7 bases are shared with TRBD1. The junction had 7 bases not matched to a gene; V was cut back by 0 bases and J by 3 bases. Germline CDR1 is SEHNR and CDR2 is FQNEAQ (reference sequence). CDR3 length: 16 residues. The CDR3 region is CASSLAGARGHYGYTF. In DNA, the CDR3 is TGTGCCAGCAGCTTAGCGGGGGCTAGGGGGCACTATGGCTACACCTTC.

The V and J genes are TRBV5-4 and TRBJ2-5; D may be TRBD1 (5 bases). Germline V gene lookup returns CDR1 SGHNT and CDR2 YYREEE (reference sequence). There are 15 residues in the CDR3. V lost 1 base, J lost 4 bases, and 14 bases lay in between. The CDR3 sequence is CASSLFWGRRETQYF. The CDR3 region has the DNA TGTGCCAGCAGCTTGTTCTGGGGCCGGAGAGAGACCCAGTACTTC.

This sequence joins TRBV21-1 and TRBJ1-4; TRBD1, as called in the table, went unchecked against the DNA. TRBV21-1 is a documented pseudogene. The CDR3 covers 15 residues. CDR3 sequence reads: CASSNLDRRNEKLFF. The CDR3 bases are TGTGCCAGCAGCAACCTCGACAGAAGGAATGAAAAACTGTTTTTT.

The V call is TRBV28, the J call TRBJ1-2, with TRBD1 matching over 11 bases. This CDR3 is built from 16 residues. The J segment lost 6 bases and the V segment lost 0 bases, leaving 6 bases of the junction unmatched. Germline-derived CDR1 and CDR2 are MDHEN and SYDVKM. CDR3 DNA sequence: TGTGCCAGCAGTTTATGGGGGACAGGGGGGTGGGATGGCTACACCTTC. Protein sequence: CASSLWGTGGWDGYTF.

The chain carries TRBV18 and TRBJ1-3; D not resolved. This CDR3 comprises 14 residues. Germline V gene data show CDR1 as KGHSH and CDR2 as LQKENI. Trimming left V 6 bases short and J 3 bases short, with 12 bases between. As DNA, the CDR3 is TGTGCCAGCTCCTTACTGGAGAATGGAAACACCATATATTTT. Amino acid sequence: CASSLLENGNTIYF.

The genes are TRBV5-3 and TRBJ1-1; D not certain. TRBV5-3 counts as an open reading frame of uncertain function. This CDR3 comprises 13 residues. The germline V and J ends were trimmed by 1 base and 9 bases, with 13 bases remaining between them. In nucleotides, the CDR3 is TGTGCCAGAAGCTTGCTTAGGGCTAGCCAAGCTTTCTTT. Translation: CARSLLRASQAFF.

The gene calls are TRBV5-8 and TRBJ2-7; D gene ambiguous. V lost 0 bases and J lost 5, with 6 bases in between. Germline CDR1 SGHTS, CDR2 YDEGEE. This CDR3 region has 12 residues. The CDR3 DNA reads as TGTGCCAGCAGCTTGGACATTGACGAGCAGTACTTC. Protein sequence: CASSLDIDEQYF.

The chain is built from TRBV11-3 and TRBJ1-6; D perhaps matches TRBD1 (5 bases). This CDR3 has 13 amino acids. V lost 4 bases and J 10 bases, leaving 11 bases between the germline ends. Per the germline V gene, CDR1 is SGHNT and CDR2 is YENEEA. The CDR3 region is CASSYTGRSPLHF. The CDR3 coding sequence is TGTGCCAGCAGCTATACAGGAAGATCACCCCTCCACTTT.

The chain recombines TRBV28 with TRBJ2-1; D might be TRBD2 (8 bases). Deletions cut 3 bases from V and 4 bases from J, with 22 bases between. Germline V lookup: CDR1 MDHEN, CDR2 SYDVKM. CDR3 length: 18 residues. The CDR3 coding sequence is TGTGCCAGCAGTTTCCCCGGGAGGGGGCGTGGGGTATACAATGAGCAGTTCTTC. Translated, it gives CASSFPGRGRGVYNEQFF.

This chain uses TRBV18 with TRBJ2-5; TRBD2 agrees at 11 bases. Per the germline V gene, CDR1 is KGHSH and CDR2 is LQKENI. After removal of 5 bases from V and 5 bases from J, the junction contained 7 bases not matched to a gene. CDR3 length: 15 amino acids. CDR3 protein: CASSSVAGGRETQYF. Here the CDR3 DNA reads TGTGCCAGCTCATCCGTAGCGGGAGGGCGCGAGACCCAGTACTTC. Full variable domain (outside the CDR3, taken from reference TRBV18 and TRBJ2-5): NAGVMQNPRHLVRRRGQEARLRCSPMKGHSHVYWYRQLPEEGLKFMVYLQKENIIDESGMPKERFSAEFPKEGPSILRIQQVVRGDSAAYFCASSSVAGGRETQYFGPGTRLLVL.

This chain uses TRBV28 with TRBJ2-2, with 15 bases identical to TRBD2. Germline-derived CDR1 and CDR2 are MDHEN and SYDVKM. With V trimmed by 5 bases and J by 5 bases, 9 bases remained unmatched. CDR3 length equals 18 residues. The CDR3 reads CASSLRTSGRAVTGELFF. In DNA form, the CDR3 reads TGTGCCAGCAGTCTCCGGACTAGCGGGAGGGCCGTAACCGGGGAGCTGTTTTTT.

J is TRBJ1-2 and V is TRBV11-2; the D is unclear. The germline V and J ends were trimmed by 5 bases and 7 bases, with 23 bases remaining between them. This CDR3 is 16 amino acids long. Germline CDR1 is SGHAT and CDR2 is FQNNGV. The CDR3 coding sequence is TGTGCCAGCAGCCCCCTTGCCAGCCTGGGCCGCCTTGGCTACACCTTC. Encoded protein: CASSPLASLGRLGYTF.

The CDR3: CASSLREAGATNEKLFF. As DNA, the CDR3 is TGTGCCAGCAGCTTACGCGAAGCCGGTGCAACTAATGAAAAACTGTTTTTT. The chain employs TRBV11-2 and TRBJ1-4, with D unresolved. With 2 bases removed from V and 0 bases from J, the gap between germline ends came to 13 bases. The CDR3 covers 17 residues. Germline V CDR1 and CDR2: SGHAT, FQNNGV. Complete variable domain (other parts from reference TRBV11-2 and TRBJ1-4): EAGVAQSPRYKIIEKRQSVAFWCNPISGHATLYWYQQILGQGPKLLIQFQNNGVVDDSQLPKDRFSAERLKGVDSTLKIQPAKLEDSAVYLCASSLREAGATNEKLFFGSGTQLSVL.

The CDR3 sequence is CASSRARGGIEKLFF. The CDR3 region has the DNA TGTGCCAGCAGCCGAGCAAGGGGGGGGATCGAAAAACTGTTTTTT. This chain links TRBV7-8 with TRBJ1-4, with D perhaps TRBD1 (6 bases). The ends were cut back, 5 bases at V and 8 bases at J, with 18 bases in the middle. The germline gives CDR1 SGHVS, CDR2 FQNEAQ. This CDR3 has 15 amino acids.